The 10 T cell receptor beta chains given below trace back to one sample, sequenced in a study of control samples from healthy donors and cancer patients. Assay used: immunoSEQ multiplex PCR; TCRdb lists only in-frame clones, some missing. This sample has 400,000 to 450,000 clones; 75% to 95% occur once, and the top ten carry about 6.3%. The material sequenced was PBMCs. These receptors came from a man in his forties or fifties with head and neck cancer.

The CDR3 loop is CASSSPGVGGELFF. Here the CDR3 DNA reads TGTGCCAGCAGCTCCCCGGGTGTGGGCGGGGAGCTGTTTTTT. The chain is built from TRBV6-2 or TRBV6-3 and TRBJ2-2; D gene uncertain. The CDR3 contains 14 residues. CDR1 is MNHEY and CDR2 is SVGEGT in the germline V gene. Trimming removed 6 bases from V and 7 bases from J, with 15 bases in between.

This clone was observed a single time. Other DNA sequences in this sample translate to the same CDR3. The CDR3 region is CASSLPNQPQHF. As DNA, the CDR3 is TGTGCCAGCAGCTTGCCCAATCAGCCCCAGCATTTT. V usage is TRBV7-2 and J usage is TRBJ1-5; unclear D gene. Germline V gives CDR1 SGHTA, CDR2 FQGNSA. Trimming removed 3 bases from V and 3 bases from J, with 3 bases in between. CDR3 size: 12 residues.

The chain combines TRBV19 with TRBJ1-6, with D possibly matching TRBD1 (5 bases). CDR1 LNHDA and CDR2 SQIVND come from the germline V gene (reference sequence). The CDR3 runs 14 residues. V lost 6 bases and J lost 9, with 15 bases in between. The DNA for the CDR3 is TGTGCCAGTAGCTCCGGGGAAAGGGGTTCACCCCTCCACTTT. Its translation: CASSSGERGSPLHF.

The chain carries TRBV18 and TRBJ1-2, with a tentative D call TRBD1 (5 bases). The CDR3 runs to 12 residues. V lost 6 bases, J lost 8 bases, and 13 bases lay in between. Germline CDR1 KGHSH, CDR2 LQKENI. The CDR3 DNA follows: TGTGCCAGCTCCACCGACGGGGCGGGCTACACCTTC. Translated, it gives CASSTDGAGYTF. Looking up the rest from reference TRBV18 and TRBJ1-2 gives the full variable domain: NAGVMQNPRHLVRRRGQEARLRCSPMKGHSHVYWYRQLPEEGLKFMVYLQKENIIDESGMPKERFSAEFPKEGPSILRIQQVVRGDSAAYFCASSTDGAGYTFGSGTRLTVV.

The genes are TRBV5-4 and TRBJ2-6, with D possibly TRBD1 on 5 matching bases. Germline V gene sequence: CDR1 SGHNT, CDR2 YYREEE (reference sequence). This CDR3 has 18 residues. With 0 bases removed from V and 0 bases from J, the gap between germline ends came to 13 bases. This CDR3 is CASSLGSRVSSGANVLTF. CDR3 bases: TGTGCCAGCAGCTTGGGGTCCAGGGTGAGCTCTGGGGCCAACGTCCTGACTTTC. Filled out from reference TRBV5-4 and TRBJ2-6, the complete variable domain reads ETGVTQSPTHLIKTRGQQVTLRCSSQSGHNTVSWYQQALGQGPQFIFQYYREEENGRGNFPPRFSGLQFPNYSSELNVNALELDDSALYLCASSLGSRVSSGANVLTFGAGSRLTVL.

This chain links TRBV6-4 with TRBJ2-1; D is unresolved. Trimming removed 2 bases at V and 12 bases at J, with 14 bases between. The CDR3 covers 13 residues. Germline CDR1 and CDR2: MRHNA and SNTAGT. For the CDR3, the DNA is TGTGCCAGCAGTGACCTCCCGGCAGGTCGGCAGTTCTTC. Its translation: CASSDLPAGRQFF.

This chain uses TRBV5-1 with TRBJ2-5; D is uncertain. The CDR3 is 12 amino acids. Germline V lookup: CDR1 SGHRS, CDR2 YFSETQ. Trimming stripped 3 bases from V and 4 bases from J, with 7 bases between. CDR3 bases: TGCGCCAGCAGCTACCCCCGAGAGACCCAGTACTTC. Translating gives CASSYPRETQYF.

The rearrangement joins TRBV5-1 to TRBJ1-3, with 9 bases matching TRBD1. This CDR3 is 12 amino acids long. CDR1 and CDR2 from the germline V gene are SGHRS and YFSETQ. V lost 2 bases and J lost 11; bases outside the gene matches: 2. The CDR3 is CASSLGTGSIYF. The CDR3 DNA reads TGCGCCAGCAGCTTAGGGACAGGGTCCATATATTTT.

The chain employs TRBV28 and TRBJ2-3; 7 nucleotides line up with TRBD2. Germline V CDR1 and CDR2: MDHEN, SYDVKM. The CDR3 covers 17 residues. The V gene end was trimmed by 5 bases and the J gene end by 2 bases; junction bases not matched to a gene: 13. Here the CDR3 DNA reads TGTGCCAGCAGTGAAAACTCAGTGGGAGGGGCCACAGATACGCAGTATTTT. It encodes CASSENSVGGATDTQYF.

This sequence joins TRBV19 and TRBJ2-3, with D perhaps given as TRBD1 or TRBD2 (5 bases each). The ends were cut back, 4 bases at V and 5 bases at J, with 16 bases in the middle. This CDR3 is 15 amino acids long. From germline, CDR1 is LNHDA and CDR2 SQIVND (reference sequence). CDR3 nucleotides: TGTGCCAGTAGTACCGAGACCGGGGACGTAGATACGCAGTATTTT. Translation gives CASSTETGDVDTQYF.